This TCR beta chain was recovered during a study of neoadjuvant nivolumab and ipilimumab in lung cancer. Points from the study as a whole: Blood richness before therapy tracked richness in tumors resected after neoadjuvant therapy.

Trimming took off 3 bases at V and 8 bases at J, with 11 bases between the two ends. The germline V gene encodes CDR1 DFQATT and CDR2 SNEGSKA (reference sequence). This CDR3 region has 11 residues. Measured with immunoSEQ multiplex PCR; TCRdb has only the in-frame clones, and not every one. The data show nearly 7,500 clones, with 85% to 90% seen just once and approximately 6.8% held by the top ten. This clone occurred once. The antigen remains undetermined. The sample in question was tumor tissue, obtained after neoadjuvant nivolumab, alone or with ipilimumab, at or shortly before surgery. The chain joins TRBV20-1 to TRBJ2-7; D is ambiguous. The sequence derives from an adult with non-small cell lung cancer. CDR3 sequence (DNA): TGCAGTGCTAGTTTCAGCAGCCAGCAGTACTTC. Amino acid sequence: CSASFSSQQYF.